This entry lists 10 T cell receptor beta chains sequenced from one sample in a study of blood T cell repertoires in COVID-19. TCRdb's copy holds only in-frame clones and misses some; the assay was immunoSEQ multiplex PCR. The repertoire holds about 88,000 clones, with 55% to 80% as singletons. Sequencing was carried out using peripheral blood. Receptors originate from an older woman in a cohort sampled during active or convalescent COVID-19.

The genes are TRBV11-2 and TRBJ2-1; no firm D call. CDR3 length: 14 amino acids. Between the trimmed V and J ends, which lost 2 bases and 8 bases, there was a span of 13 bases. CDR1 is SGHAT, CDR2 FQNNGV, per germline. The CDR3 DNA reads as TGTGCCAGCAGCTTACTACCTTTCTTGGATGAGCAGTTCTTC. Translating it yields CASSLLPFLDEQFF.

This clone appeared a few times. The gene calls are TRBV3-1 (or the pseudogene TRBV3-2) and TRBJ2-3, with TRBD2 matching over 11 bases. CDR1 LGHDT and CDR2 YNNKEL come from the germline V gene (reference sequence). With V trimmed by 6 bases and J by 2 bases, 1 base remained unmatched. The length of the CDR3 is 14 residues. The CDR3 DNA sequence: TGTGCCAGCAGGGGACTAGCGGCCACAGATACGCAGTATTTT. It codes for CASRGLAATDTQYF.

This clone showed up just a few times. The V and J genes are TRBV4-1 and TRBJ2-7; 8 nucleotides line up with TRBD1. V trimming: 2 bases; J trimming: 6 bases; junction bases outside the gene matches: 9. CDR1 and CDR2 (germline): MGHRA, YSYEKL. The CDR3 consists of 15 residues. The DNA for the CDR3 is TGCGCCAGCAGCCAAAGTGTTGGCAGGGGGCGCGAGCAGTACTTC. This sequence encodes CASSQSVGRGREQYF.

The rearrangement links TRBV9 to TRBJ2-7; D might be TRBD2 (5 bases). Germline V gene sequence: CDR1 SGDLS, CDR2 YYNGEE. Trimming pared 4 bases from V and 2 bases from J, leaving 16 bases between. The CDR3 spans 15 residues. CDR3 loop: CASSPPPDGAYEQYF. The DNA of the CDR3 is TGTGCCAGCAGCCCCCCCCCAGACGGGGCCTACGAGCAGTACTTC.

The V and J genes are TRBV7-9 and TRBJ1-5; 7 nucleotides match TRBD1. The ends lost 3 bases at V and 9 bases at J; junction bases unmatched: 8. The CDR3 has 14 amino acids. CDR1 and CDR2 (germline): SEHNR, FQNEAQ (reference sequence). CDR3 in amino acids: CASSFGTDGRPQHF. The CDR3 nucleotides read TGTGCCAGCAGCTTCGGGACAGATGGTCGGCCCCAGCATTTT.

The V gene is TRBV6-2 or TRBV6-3, the J gene TRBJ1-1, with 7 bases matching TRBD1. The J segment lost 11 bases and the V segment lost 6 bases, leaving 9 bases of the junction unmatched. The CDR3 has 12 residues. Germline values: CDR1 MNHEY, CDR2 SVGEGT. CDR3 nucleotides: TGTGCCAGCAGCCGTGACAGGGTGTTCGCTTTCTTT. The encoded protein is CASSRDRVFAFF.

The chain combines TRBV5-1 with TRBJ1-6; TRBD1 aligns across 9 bases. The V segment lost 5 bases and the J segment 10 bases; nucleotides outside the gene matches: 19. Germline lookup yields CDR1 SGHRS and CDR2 YFSETQ. The length of the CDR3 is 18 residues. The chain's CDR3 is CASRIWGTGSQKRSPLHF. The CDR3 DNA reads TGCGCCAGCAGGATCTGGGGGACAGGGAGTCAGAAGAGGTCACCCCTCCACTTT.

The chain recombines TRBV13 with TRBJ1-3, with TRBD1 identical over 12 bases. Trimming took 0 bases from V and 4 from J; bases not matched to a gene: 4. The CDR3 has 17 amino acids. CDR1 is PRHDT and CDR2 is FYEKMQ in the germline V gene (reference sequence). The CDR3 protein is CASSLGPGQGAGNTIYF. DNA for the CDR3: TGTGCCAGCAGCTTAGGACCGGGACAGGGGGCAGGAAACACCATATATTTT. The variable domain in full, with the rest retrieved from reference TRBV13 and TRBJ1-3, is AAGVIQSPRHLIKEKRETATLKCYPIPRHDTVYWYQQGPGQDPQFLISFYEKMQSDKGSIPDRFSAQQFSDYHSELNMSSLELGDSALYFCASSLGPGQGAGNTIYFGEGSWLTVV.

This clone was seen only once. Written as DNA, the CDR3 is TGTGCCAGCAGCGCCAGGGGGCAAATGTTGAACACTGAAGCTTTCTTT. Residues: CASSARGQMLNTEAFF. V usage is TRBV28 and J usage is TRBJ1-1; TRBD1 matches at 8 bases. V trimming: 6 bases; J trimming: 0 bases; junction bases outside the gene matches: 9. The CDR3 is made up of 16 amino acids. Germline V lookup: CDR1 MDHEN, CDR2 SYDVKM.

This CDR3 reads CASSLAGQVYEQYF. The CDR3 DNA reads TGTGCCAGCAGCTTAGCAGGACAGGTGTACGAGCAGTACTTC. The chain recombines TRBV7-9 with TRBJ2-7; 7 positions agree with TRBD1. The CDR3 is 14 amino acids. Germline-derived CDR1 and CDR2 are SEHNR and FQNEAQ (reference sequence). V lost 0 bases to trimming and J lost 4 bases; unmatched junction nucleotides: 3.